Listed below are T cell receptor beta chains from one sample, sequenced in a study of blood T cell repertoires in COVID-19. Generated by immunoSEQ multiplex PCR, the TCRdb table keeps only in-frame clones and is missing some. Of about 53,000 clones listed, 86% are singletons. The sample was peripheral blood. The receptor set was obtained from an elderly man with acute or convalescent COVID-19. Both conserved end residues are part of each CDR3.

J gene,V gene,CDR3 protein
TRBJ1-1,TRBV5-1,CASSLRGGTEAFF
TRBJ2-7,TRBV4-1,CASSQGDRVEGEQYF
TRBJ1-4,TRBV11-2,CASSLTRNEKLFF
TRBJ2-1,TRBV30,CAFTSGGAGVYNEQFF
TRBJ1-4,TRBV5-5,CASSFPLGTGGHEKLFF
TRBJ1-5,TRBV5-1,CASSLGTGGPNQPQHF
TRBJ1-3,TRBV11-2,CASSFDRSSGNTIYF
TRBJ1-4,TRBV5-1,CASSFNPTNEKLFF
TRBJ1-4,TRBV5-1,CASSLSRGQLNEKLFF
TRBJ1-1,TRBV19,CATQGVLTEAFF
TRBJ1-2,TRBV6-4,CASSDSWVEGAHYGYTF
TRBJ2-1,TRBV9,CASSVGGGSYNEQFF
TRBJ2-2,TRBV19,CASRTSGGRTGELFF
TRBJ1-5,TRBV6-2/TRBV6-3,CASSDGGGNQPQHF
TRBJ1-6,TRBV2,CASSLQGPGSRTPLHF
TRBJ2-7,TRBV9,CASSVAVGSYEQYF
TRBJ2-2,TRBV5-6,CASSSWGQGDTGELFF
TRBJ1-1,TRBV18,CASSPQENTEAFF
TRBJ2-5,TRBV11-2,CASTVPLGQGTPTQYF
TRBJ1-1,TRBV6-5,CASSPSVNTEAFF
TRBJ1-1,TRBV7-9,CASSLVVATEAFF
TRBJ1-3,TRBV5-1,CASSGGTAGNTIYF
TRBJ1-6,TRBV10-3,CAISPALGGSPLHF
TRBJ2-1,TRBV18,CASSTDITAGEQFF
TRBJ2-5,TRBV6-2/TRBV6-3,CASSPFGPQETQYF
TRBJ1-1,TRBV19,CASSPGEVGAQPEAFF
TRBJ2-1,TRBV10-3,CAISETQGLGEQFF
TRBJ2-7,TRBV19,CASTLGGKGSPYEQYF
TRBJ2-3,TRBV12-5,CASGLYSTDTQYF
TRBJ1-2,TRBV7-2,CASSSGQGVNYGYTF
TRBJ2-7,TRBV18,CASSPVRSEQYF
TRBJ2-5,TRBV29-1,CSASSRTGVPETQYF
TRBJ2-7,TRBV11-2,CASSSSPYEQYF
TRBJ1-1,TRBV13,CASSLGLPGTGGGNTEAFF
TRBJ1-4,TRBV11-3,CASSFGTGEKLFF
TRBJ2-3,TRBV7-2,CASSFATLSTDTQYF
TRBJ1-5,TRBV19,CASSMGTGNSNQPQHF
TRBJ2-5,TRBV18,CASSRAGGQETQYF
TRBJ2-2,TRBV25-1,CASSFQQGAGELFF
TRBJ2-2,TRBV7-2,CASSLEGNANTGELFF
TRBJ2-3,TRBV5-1,CASSSQGDGGATDTQYF
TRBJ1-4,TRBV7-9,CASSLGPGGEEKLFF